Below, 10 T cell receptor beta chains from the same sample are listed, as sequenced in a study of human T cells and chemical hapten exposure. Time point of the sample: patch test 1, 2 weeks after DPC sensitization. Stated treatment: therapeutic diphenylcyclopropenone sensitization with weekly scalp DPC. MiXCR was run by TCRdb on the RACE reads, yielding one entry per CDR3 protein. The repertoire holds roughly 380,000 distinct CDR3 sequences, about 4.4% seen once, with under 3% in the top ten. Sample: whole blood, taken in connection with sensitization to the hapten diphenylcyclopropenone (DPC). Receptor source: a woman between 45 and 65 years old with alopecia areata. Some clones in this sample may be carry-over from other donors' samples.

This clonotype was detected many times. The chain employs TRBV11-2 and TRBJ2-5; 7 bases are a match to TRBD1. Germline V gives CDR1 SGHAT, CDR2 FQNNGV. This CDR3 spans 12 amino acids. Trimming at V came to 5 bases and at J to 14 bases, leaving 11 bases not matched to a gene. The DNA of the CDR3 is TGTGCCAGCAGCGGGAAAGGGGGCAGGGATTACTTC. This translates into CASSGKGGRDYF.

This clonotype appeared many times. This sequence joins TRBV6-2 or TRBV6-3 and TRBJ2-3, with D unresolved. V lost 4 bases to trimming and J lost 0 bases, with 8 bases between them. The CDR3 runs 14 residues. Germline assignment: CDR1 MNHEY and CDR2 SVGEGT. CDR3 in amino acids: CASSSVTSTDTQYF. The CDR3 DNA reads TGTGCCAGCAGTTCCGTGACAAGCACAGATACGCAGTATTTT.

This clonotype was seen a handful of times. This chain connects TRBV7-2 to TRBJ2-5, with TRBD2 identical over 8 bases. Germline CDR1 SGHTA, CDR2 FQGNSA. CDR3 length: 14 residues. V dropped 5 bases and J dropped 5; count of bases not matched to a gene: 7. CDR3 nucleotides: TGTGCCAGCAGCCCGGGACTAGGGGTGGAGACCCAGTACTTC. This sequence encodes CASSPGLGVETQYF.

There are a few counts of this clonotype. CDR3 region: CAWSVGAGQPQHF. CDR3 in DNA: TGTGCCTGGAGTGTTGGGGCGGGACAGCCCCAGCATTTT. The V call is TRBV30, the J call TRBJ1-5, with D possibly TRBD1 on 5 matching bases. The V end lost 0 bases, the J end lost 7 bases, and 10 bases lay between the germline ends. CDR1 and CDR2 from the germline V gene are GTSNPN and SVGIG (reference sequence). The CDR3 covers 13 residues.

This clonotype was counted at least ten times. CDR3 in DNA: TGCAGTGCTACCCCCTACGAGCAGTACTTC. Its translation: CSATPYEQYF. The chain combines TRBV20-1 with TRBJ2-7; D is unclear. This CDR3 has 10 residues. Per germline, CDR1 DFQATT and CDR2 SNEGSKA (reference sequence). Trimming took 4 bases from V and 2 from J, leaving 3 bases between them.

The chain is built from TRBV6-2 or TRBV6-3 and TRBJ2-1, with D unclear. This CDR3 is built from 14 residues. Looked up from germline, CDR1 is MNHEY and CDR2 is SVGEGT. Trimming stripped 4 bases from V and 7 bases from J, with 14 bases between. The CDR3 nucleotides are TGTGCCAGCAGTTCTTCCGGACGCCGGAATGAGCAGTTCTTC. Encoded protein: CASSSSGRRNEQFF.

This clonotype was recorded many times. The chain is built from TRBV2 and TRBJ2-5, with D perhaps TRBD2 (5 bases). CDR1 and CDR2 from the germline V gene are SNHLY and FYNNEI. This CDR3 region has 15 residues. V was cut by 6 bases and J by 3 bases, with 17 bases left in between. The CDR3 sequence: CASRETGSVEETQYF. The CDR3 DNA is TGTGCCAGCAGGGAGACGGGGTCGGTGGAAGAGACCCAGTACTTC.

This clonotype was seen many times. The chain combines TRBV20-1 with TRBJ2-3; 12 nucleotides line up with TRBD2. J gave up 7 bases and V 6 bases, and 8 bases lay outside the gene matches. This CDR3 is built from 14 residues. CDR1 is DFQATT, CDR2 SNEGSKA, per germline (reference sequence). The CDR3 spells CSAVPSGGANTQYF. The DNA for the CDR3 is TGCAGTGCCGTCCCTAGCGGGGGGGCCAATACGCAGTATTTT.

This clonotype was detected ten times or more. V and J are TRBV7-9 and TRBJ2-7; TRBD1 aligns across 9 bases. Germline V lookup: CDR1 SEHNR, CDR2 FQNEAQ (reference sequence). V was clipped by 5 bases and J by 4 bases; unmatched bases: 6. This CDR3 spans 14 amino acids. The CDR3 protein is CASSPQGAIYEQYF. CDR3 nucleotide sequence: TGTGCCAGCAGCCCACAGGGGGCGATTTACGAGCAGTACTTC.

The V and J genes are TRBV5-4 and TRBJ1-4; no clear D gene. The V gene lost 1 base and the J gene lost 2 bases, with 9 bases spanning the gap. Looked up from germline, CDR1 is SGHNT and CDR2 is YYREEE (reference sequence). CDR3 length: 15 amino acids. The CDR3: CASSLKTGTNEKLFF. CDR3 nucleotides: TGTGCCAGCAGCTTGAAGACGGGTACTAATGAAAAACTGTTTTTT. Full variable domain (missing parts from reference TRBV5-4 and TRBJ1-4): ETGVTQSPTHLIKTRGQQVTLRCSSQSGHNTVSWYQQALGQGPQFIFQYYREEENGRGNFPPRFSGLQFPNYSSELNVNALELDDSALYLCASSLKTGTNEKLFFGSGTQLSVL.